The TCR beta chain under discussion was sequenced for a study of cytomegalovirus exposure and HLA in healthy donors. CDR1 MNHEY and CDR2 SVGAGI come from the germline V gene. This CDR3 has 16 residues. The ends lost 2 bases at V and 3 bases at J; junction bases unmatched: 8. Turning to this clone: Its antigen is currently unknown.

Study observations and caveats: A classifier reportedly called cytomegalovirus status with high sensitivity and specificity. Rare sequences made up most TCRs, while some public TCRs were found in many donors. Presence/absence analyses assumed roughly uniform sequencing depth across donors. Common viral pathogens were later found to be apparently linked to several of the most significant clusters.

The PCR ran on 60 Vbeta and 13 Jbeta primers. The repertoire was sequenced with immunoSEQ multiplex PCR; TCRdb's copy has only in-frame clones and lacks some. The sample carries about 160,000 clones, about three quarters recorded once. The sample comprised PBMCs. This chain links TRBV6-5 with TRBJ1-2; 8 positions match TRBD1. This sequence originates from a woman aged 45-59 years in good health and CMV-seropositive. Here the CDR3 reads CASSYPRGRGHYGYTF. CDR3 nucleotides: TGTGCCAGCAGTTACCCCCGCGGCAGGGGGCACTATGGCTACACCTTC.